One sample yielded the 5 T cell receptor beta chains listed below, sequenced in a study of cytotoxic CD8 clonotypes in ibrutinib-treated CLL (dated by TCRdb to the early 2020s). Libraries were built with the immunoSEQ multiplex PCR assay. Not all clones reach the TCRdb copy of this immuneACCESS table, which keeps in-frame sequences only. Checked studies attribute under half of the gap to unresolved V genes and leave the rest unexplained. This sample comprises some 350,000 clones, about 61% of them detected only once. The ten most abundant clones make up roughly 6.3% of the sample. The sample in question was PBMCs, obtained after 36 months of ibrutinib treatment. Receptor source: a human donor with chronic lymphocytic leukemia.

This clone was picked up a small number of times. The chain employs TRBV7-9 and TRBJ1-1; no definite D call. V lost 4 bases and J lost 1, with 7 bases in between. The CDR3 is 13 residues long. CDR1 and CDR2 (germline): SEHNR, FQNEAQ (reference sequence). CDR3 region: CASSSDGNTEAFF. The CDR3 DNA follows: TGTGCCAGCAGCTCGGACGGGAACACTGAAGCTTTCTTT.

This clone was counted a few times. The chain has TRBV14 and TRBJ2-3; the D is unclear. Germline V lookup: CDR1 SGHDN, CDR2 FVKESK. The CDR3 spans 12 residues. Trimming cost V 4 bases and J 6 bases, with 8 bases left between them. This CDR3 reads CASSLDRDTQYF. The CDR3 region has the DNA TGTGCCAGCAGCCTGGACCGGGATACGCAGTATTTT.

The chain has TRBV6-1 and TRBJ2-7; 7 bases fit TRBD1. CDR3 length equals 14 residues. Germline V gene sequence: CDR1 MNHNS, CDR2 SASEGT. V gave up 7 bases and J gave up 4 bases; unmatched junction bases: 10. The CDR3: CASTSAGGWYEQYF. DNA of the CDR3: TGTGCCAGCACCTCAGCAGGGGGATGGTACGAGCAGTACTTC.

In its sample, this clone was seen once. The rearrangement links TRBV27 to TRBJ1-4; TRBD1 matches 7 bases. The CDR3 is 15 amino acids. Trimming removed 5 bases from V and 3 bases from J; junction bases left unmatched: 6. CDR1 is MNHEY, CDR2 SMNVEV, per germline (reference sequence). CDR3 in amino acids: CASSINRGPNEKLFF. The CDR3 DNA reads TGTGCCAGCAGTATAAACAGGGGACCTAATGAAAAACTGTTTTTT.

In nucleotides, the CDR3 is TGTGCCAGCAGTTACGCCGCAGGGGGGTACAATGAGCAGTTCTTC. It yields the protein CASSYAAGGYNEQFF. The rearrangement joins TRBV6-5 to TRBJ2-1; tentatively, D is TRBD1 (7 bases). The CDR3 is 15 amino acids. V was pared by 2 bases and J by 4 bases, with 12 bases between. Germline lookup yields CDR1 MNHEY and CDR2 SVGAGI.